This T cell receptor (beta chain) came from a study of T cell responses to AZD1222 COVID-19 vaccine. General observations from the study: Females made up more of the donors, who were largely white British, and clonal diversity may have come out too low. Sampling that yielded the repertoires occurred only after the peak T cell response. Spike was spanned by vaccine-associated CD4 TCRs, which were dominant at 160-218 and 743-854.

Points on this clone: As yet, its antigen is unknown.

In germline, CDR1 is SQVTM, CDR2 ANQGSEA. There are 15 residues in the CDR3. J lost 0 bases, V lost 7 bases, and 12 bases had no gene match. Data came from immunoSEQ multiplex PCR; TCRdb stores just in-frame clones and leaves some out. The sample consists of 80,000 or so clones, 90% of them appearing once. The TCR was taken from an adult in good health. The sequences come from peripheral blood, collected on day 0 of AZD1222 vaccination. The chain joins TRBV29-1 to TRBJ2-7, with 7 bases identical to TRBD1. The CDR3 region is CSAEFLGQDSYEQYF. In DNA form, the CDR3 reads TGCAGCGCCGAATTCCTCGGACAGGACTCCTACGAGCAGTACTTC.